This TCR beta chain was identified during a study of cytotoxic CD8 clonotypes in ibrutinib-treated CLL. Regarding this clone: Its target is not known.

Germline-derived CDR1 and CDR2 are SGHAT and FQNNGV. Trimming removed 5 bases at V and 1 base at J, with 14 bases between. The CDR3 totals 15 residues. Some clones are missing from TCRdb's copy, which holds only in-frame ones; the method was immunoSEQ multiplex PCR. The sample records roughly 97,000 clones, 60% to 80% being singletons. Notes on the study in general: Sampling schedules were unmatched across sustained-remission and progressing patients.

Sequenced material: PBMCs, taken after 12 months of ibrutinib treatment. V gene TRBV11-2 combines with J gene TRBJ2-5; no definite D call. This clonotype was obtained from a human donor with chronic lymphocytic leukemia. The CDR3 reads CASSPFLGAQETQYF. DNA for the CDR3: TGTGCCAGCAGCCCCTTTTTAGGAGCCCAAGAGACCCAGTACTTC.